This TCR beta chain stems from a study of CD8 T cells in Susac syndrome. Negative isolation yielded the CD8+ and CD4+ T cells, while FACS enriched the TEMRA cells. When the RNA was reverse transcribed, random hexamers were used with an input of roughly 0.45 to 1 ug. Coverage of TCR beta CDR3 amplification by immunoSEQ multiplex PCR extended to 54 Vbeta and 13 Jbeta. TCRdb re-called the immunoSEQ multiplex PCR reads with MiXCR, one entry per CDR3 protein. This table holds over 350,000 distinct CDR3 sequences, 75% to 90% found once. The TCR was taken from a human donor with multiple sclerosis. The sample taken for sequencing was CD8+ T cells from PBMCs.

The CDR3 protein is CASSLYWGYDGYTF. The CDR3 nucleotides are TGTGCCAGCAGCTTATATTGGGGGTATGATGGCTACACCTTC. The chain combines TRBV7-6 with TRBJ1-2, with a weak D call TRBD1 (5 bases). The germline CDR1 and CDR2 sequences are SGHVS and FNYEAQ. CDR3 length equals 14 residues. The germline V and J ends were trimmed by 2 bases and 6 bases, with 13 bases remaining between them. Supplemented by reference TRBV7-6 and TRBJ1-2, the full variable domain reads GAGVSQSPRYKVTKRGQDVALRCDPISGHVSLYWYRQALGQGPEFLTYFNYEAQQDKSGLPNDRFSAERPEGSISTLTIQRTEQRDSAMYRCASSLYWGYDGYTFGSGTRLTVV.